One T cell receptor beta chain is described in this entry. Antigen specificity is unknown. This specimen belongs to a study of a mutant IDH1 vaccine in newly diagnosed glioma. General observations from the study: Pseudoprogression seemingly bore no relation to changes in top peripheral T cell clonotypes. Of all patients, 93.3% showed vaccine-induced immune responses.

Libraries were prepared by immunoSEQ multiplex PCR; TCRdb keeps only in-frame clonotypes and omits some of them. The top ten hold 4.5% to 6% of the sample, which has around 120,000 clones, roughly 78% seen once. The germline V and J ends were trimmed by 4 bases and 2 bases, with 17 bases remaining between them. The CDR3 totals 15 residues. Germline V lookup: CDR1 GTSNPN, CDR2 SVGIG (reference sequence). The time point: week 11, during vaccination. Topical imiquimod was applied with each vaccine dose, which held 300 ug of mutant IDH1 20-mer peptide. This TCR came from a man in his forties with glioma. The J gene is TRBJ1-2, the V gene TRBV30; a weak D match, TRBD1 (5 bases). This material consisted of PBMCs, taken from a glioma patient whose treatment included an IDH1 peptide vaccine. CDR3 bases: TGTGCCTGGAATCACCCCTCGCGGGGCAACTATGGCTACACCTTC. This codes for CAWNHPSRGNYGYTF.